The text below deals with one T cell receptor (beta chain). The antigen is unknown. CDR1 LNHDA and CDR2 SQIVND come from the germline V gene (reference sequence). Trimming at V came to 7 bases and at J to 3 bases, leaving 12 bases not matched to a gene. This CDR3 has 16 residues. Some clones are missing from TCRdb's copy, which holds only in-frame ones; the method was immunoSEQ multiplex PCR. The repertoire holds roughly 2.6 million clones, 90% to 95% seen once, with roughly 0.14% in the top ten. This sample stems from a study of shared clonotypes between healthy human individuals. Study information: CD8 memory received one plate per donor, CD8 naive two, CD4 memory three and CD4 naive three.

Study observations and caveats: Few donors restricted represented genetic and exposure-history diversity.

Division of CD4+ cells produced a CD45RA+ naive subset and a CD45RA-negative memory subset. The gene calls are TRBV19 and TRBJ1-1, with 9 bases that match TRBD1. This receptor was obtained from a man aged 18 to 30 in good health. The sample comprised naive CD4+ T cells sorted from blood. Indicated subset: CD45RA+ positively selected. CDR3 amino acids: CASIPSSDRGYTEAFF. CDR3 nucleotide sequence: TGTGCCAGTATACCCTCTTCGGACAGGGGCTACACTGAAGCTTTCTTT.